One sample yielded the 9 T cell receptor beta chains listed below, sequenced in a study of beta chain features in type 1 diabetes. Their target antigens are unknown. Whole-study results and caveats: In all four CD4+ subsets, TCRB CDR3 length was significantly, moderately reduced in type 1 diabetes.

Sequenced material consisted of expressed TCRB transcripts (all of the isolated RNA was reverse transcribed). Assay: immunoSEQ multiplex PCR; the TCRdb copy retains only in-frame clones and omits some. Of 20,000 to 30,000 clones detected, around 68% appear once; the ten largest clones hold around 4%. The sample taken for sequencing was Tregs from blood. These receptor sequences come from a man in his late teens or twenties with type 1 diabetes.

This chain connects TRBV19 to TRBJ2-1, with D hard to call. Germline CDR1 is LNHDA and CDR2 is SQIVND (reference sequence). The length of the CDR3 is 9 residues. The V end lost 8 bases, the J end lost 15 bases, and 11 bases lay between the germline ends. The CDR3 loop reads CASGFIPFF. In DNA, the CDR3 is TGTGCCAGTGGCTTCATTCCGTTCTTC.

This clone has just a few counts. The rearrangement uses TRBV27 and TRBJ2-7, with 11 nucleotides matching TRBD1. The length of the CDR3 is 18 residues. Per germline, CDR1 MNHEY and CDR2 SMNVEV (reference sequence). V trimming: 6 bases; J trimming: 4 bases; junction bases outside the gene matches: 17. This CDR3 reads CASSRGRGFGTGGYEQYF. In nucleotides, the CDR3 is TGTGCCAGCAGCCGAGGGAGGGGTTTCGGGACAGGGGGTTACGAGCAGTACTTC.

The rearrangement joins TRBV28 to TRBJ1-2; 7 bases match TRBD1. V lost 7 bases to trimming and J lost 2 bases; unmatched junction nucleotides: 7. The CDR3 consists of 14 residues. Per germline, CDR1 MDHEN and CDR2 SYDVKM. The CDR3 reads CASKGQGVNYGYTF. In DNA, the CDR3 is TGTGCCAGCAAAGGGCAGGGGGTAAACTATGGCTACACCTTC.

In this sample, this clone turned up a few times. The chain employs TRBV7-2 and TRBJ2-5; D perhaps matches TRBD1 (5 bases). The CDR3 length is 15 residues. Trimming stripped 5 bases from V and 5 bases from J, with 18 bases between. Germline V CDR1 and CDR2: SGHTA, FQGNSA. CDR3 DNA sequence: TGTGCCAGCAGCCGGAGTATAGGGGTGAGGGAGACCCAGTACTTC. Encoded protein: CASSRSIGVRETQYF.

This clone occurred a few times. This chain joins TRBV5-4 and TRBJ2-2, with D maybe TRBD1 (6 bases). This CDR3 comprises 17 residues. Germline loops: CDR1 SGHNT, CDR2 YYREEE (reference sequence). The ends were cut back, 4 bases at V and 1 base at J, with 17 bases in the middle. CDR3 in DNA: TGTGCCAGCAGCATACCTAGAACAGGGCTGAACACCGGGGAGCTGTTTTTT. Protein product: CASSIPRTGLNTGELFF.

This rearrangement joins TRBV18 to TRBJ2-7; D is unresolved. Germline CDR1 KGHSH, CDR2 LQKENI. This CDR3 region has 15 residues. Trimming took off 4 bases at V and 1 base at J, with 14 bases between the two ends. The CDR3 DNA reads TGTGCCAGCTCACTCGGGTGCCGTAAATCCTACGAGCAGTACTTC. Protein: CASSLGCRKSYEQYF.

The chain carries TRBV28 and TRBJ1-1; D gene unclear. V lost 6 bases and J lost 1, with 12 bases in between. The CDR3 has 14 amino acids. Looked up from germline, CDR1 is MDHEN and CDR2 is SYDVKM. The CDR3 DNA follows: TGTGCCAGCAGCTACGTCGATAGGAACACTGAAGCTTTCTTT. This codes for CASSYVDRNTEAFF. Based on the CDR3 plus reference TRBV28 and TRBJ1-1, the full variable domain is DVKVTQSSRYLVKRTGEKVFLECVQDMDHENMFWYRQDPGLGLRLIYFSYDVKMKEKGDIPEGYSVSREKKERFSLILESASTNQTSMYLCASSYVDRNTEAFFGQGTRLTVV.

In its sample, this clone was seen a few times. The CDR3 spells CASSSKSGGNQPQHF. The CDR3, as DNA: TGTGCCAGCAGCTCAAAGTCCGGGGGAAATCAGCCCCAGCATTTT. The genes are TRBV5-4 and TRBJ1-5; maybe TRBD1 (5 bases). V lost 3 bases and J lost 4, with 14 bases in between. The CDR3 extends over 15 amino acids. CDR1 and CDR2 (germline): SGHNT, YYREEE (reference sequence).

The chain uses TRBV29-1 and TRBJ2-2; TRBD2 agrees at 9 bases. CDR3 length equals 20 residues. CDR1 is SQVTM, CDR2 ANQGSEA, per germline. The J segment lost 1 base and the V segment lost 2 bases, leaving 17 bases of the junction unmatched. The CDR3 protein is CSVEQGGFRSAGGNTGELFF. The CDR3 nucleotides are TGCAGCGTTGAACAGGGCGGGTTTAGATCAGCGGGAGGGAACACCGGGGAGCTGTTTTTT.